The 3 T cell receptor beta chains below were found in one sample sequenced in a study of a mutant IDH1 vaccine in newly diagnosed glioma listed by TCRdb under 2021. This specimen's time point label, per the study, means: week 23, last vaccination. Each vaccine dose was 300 ug of a 20-mer mutant IDH1 peptide in Montanide, given subcutaneously with topical imiquimod. The library was produced with the immunoSEQ multiplex PCR assay. TCRdb stores this immuneACCESS table with in-frame sequences only. Part of the clones is absent; in the studies checked, under half of the shortfall reflects unresolved V genes, and no reason is known for the rest. Across this sample there are around 40,000 clones, with 65% to 85% seen only once. The ten largest clones represent about 2.4% of the sample. For these receptors, no antigen is known. Here the sequenced sample was PBMCs, taken from a glioma patient whose treatment included an IDH1 peptide vaccine. Source of these receptors: a woman between 18 and 30 years old with glioma. Some clones in this sample may be carry-over from other donors' samples.

The V call is TRBV29-1, the J call TRBJ2-7; D is undetermined. V was pared by 6 bases and J by 3 bases, with 15 bases between. The CDR3 extends over 13 amino acids. Germline lookup yields CDR1 SQVTM and CDR2 ANQGSEA. The CDR3 DNA follows: TGCAGCGTCCTGGAGCAATCCGACTACGAGCAGTACTTC. Amino acids: CSVLEQSDYEQYF.

The chain recombines TRBV25-1 with TRBJ1-2; 7 nucleotides match TRBD1. J gave up 4 bases and V 0 bases, and 5 bases lay outside the gene matches. The CDR3 runs 15 residues. Germline V CDR1 and CDR2: MGHDK, SYGVNS. The CDR3 nucleotides are TGTGCCAGCAGTGAATATTCGGCAGGGGGCTATGGCTACACCTTC. Protein sequence: CASSEYSAGGYGYTF.

The chain joins TRBV6-6 to TRBJ2-7; D is perhaps TRBD2 (6 bases). Germline-derived CDR1 and CDR2 are MNHNY and SVGAGI (reference sequence). This CDR3 is 13 amino acids long. The germline V and J ends were trimmed by 3 bases and 6 bases, with 12 bases remaining between them. The CDR3 reads CASSYGGPSEQYF. The DNA for the CDR3 is TGTGCCAGCAGTTATGGAGGGCCCTCCGAGCAGTACTTC.